These T cell receptor beta chains were read from a single sample in a study of identical twins. Using its own MiXCR run on the 5' RACE reads, TCRdb lists one record per CDR3 protein. The data hold 1.5 million to 2 million distinct CDR3 sequences, with less than 40% observed a single time. Sample: cord blood. Receptors originate from a newborn girl in good health. Both conserved end residues are part of each CDR3. The D gene is left open where the match is weak. Expanded clones get a size class; other rows say once, few or many, or leave the size out.

j_call d_call v_call clone_size cdr3_aa cdr3_nt
TRBJ2-7 TRBD1 TRBV20-1 NA CSSGTGGDIPSSYEQYF TGCAGCAGCGGGACAGGGGGCGATATTCCAAGCTCCTACGAGCAGTACTTC
TRBJ2-7 TRBD2 TRBV6-5 NA CASTFASGSGEQYF TGTGCCAGCACCTTCGCTAGCGGGAGCGGCGAGCAGTACTTC
TRBJ2-7 TRBD1 TRBV12-3/TRBV12-4 few CASSLEGDRIYEQYF TGTGCCAGCAGTTTAGAGGGGGACAGAATCTACGAGCAGTACTTC
TRBJ2-6 NA TRBV4-1 few CASSQETQVSGANVLTF TGCGCCAGCAGCCAAGAAACGCAGGTTTCTGGGGCCAACGTCCTGACTTTC
TRBJ2-5 TRBD1 TRBV28 NA CASSLRGPMKTQYF TGTGCCAGCAGCCTTAGGGGGCCAATGAAGACCCAGTACTTC
TRBJ1-1 TRBD1 TRBV27 NA CASNPTGRNTEAFF TGTGCCAGTAATCCGACAGGGCGGAACACTGAAGCTTTCTTT
TRBJ2-3 TRBD2 TRBV12-3/TRBV12-4 NA CASSLGLVGGLDTQYF TGTGCCAGCAGTTTAGGTTTAGTGGGAGGGCTGGATACGCAGTATTTT
TRBJ2-3 NA TRBV7-8 few CASARDTQYF TGTGCCAGTGCTAGGGATACGCAGTATTTT
TRBJ1-5 NA TRBV20-1 few CSASPYGQGNQPQHF TGCAGTGCTTCTCCATACGGCCAGGGCAATCAGCCCCAGCATTTT
TRBJ2-1 NA TRBV3-1 few CASSTGTRRVVEQFF TGTGCCAGCAGTACCGGGACCCGACGGGTGGTTGAGCAGTTCTTC
TRBJ2-7 NA TRBV11-2 few CASGRITEQYF TGTGCCAGCGGGAGGATAACCGAGCAGTACTTC
TRBJ2-1 NA TRBV12-3/TRBV12-4 NA CASSSRRGGGSYNEQFF TGTGCCAGCAGTTCACGCAGGGGCGGGGGCTCCTACAATGAGCAGTTCTTC
TRBJ2-3 TRBD2 TRBV20-1 few CSAPLAGSTDTQYF TGCAGTGCTCCCCTAGCGGGTTCGACAGATACGCAGTATTTT
TRBJ2-1 TRBD1 TRBV24-1 few CATSDPGQVNNEQFF TGTGCCACCAGTGACCCGGGACAGGTCAATAATGAGCAGTTCTTC
TRBJ1-1 NA TRBV4-1 NA CASSQPELGHTEAFF TGCGCCAGCAGCCAACCGGAATTGGGACACACTGAAGCTTTCTTT
TRBJ1-2 NA TRBV29-1 NA CSVEGLLGVGDYGYTF TGCAGCGTTGAAGGGCTTCTTGGGGTTGGGGATTATGGCTACACCTTC
TRBJ1-4 NA TRBV12-3/TRBV12-4 few CASSPRWGDEKLFF TGTGCCAGCAGTCCAAGGTGGGGGGATGAAAAACTGTTTTTT
TRBJ1-5 TRBD1 TRBV24-1 NA CATRSTGGRQPQHF TGTGCCACCAGGTCGACAGGGGGTAGACAGCCCCAGCATTTT
TRBJ2-3 TRBD2 TRBV5-1 few CASRPAGGPTDTQYF TGCGCCAGCAGGCCCGCGGGGGGGCCCACAGATACGCAGTATTTT
TRBJ2-3 TRBD2 TRBV4-1 NA CASSQLPGGLDTQYF TGCGCCAGCAGCCAACTCCCGGGGGGGTTGGATACGCAGTATTTT
TRBJ2-7 NA TRBV6-2/TRBV6-3 NA CASSLRSFGTLHPYEQYF TGTGCCAGCAGTCTACGCTCTTTCGGGACCCTTCACCCGTACGAGCAGTACTTC
TRBJ2-5 NA TRBV5-1 NA CASSLLQGQETQYF TGCGCCAGCAGCTTGTTACAGGGACAAGAGACCCAGTACTTC
TRBJ1-1 NA TRBV29-1 NA CSVPRTGYGNTEAFF TGCAGCGTTCCTCGAACGGGTTACGGGAACACTGAAGCTTTCTTT
TRBJ2-1 NA TRBV5-1 few CASSTRLGGDNEQFF TGCGCCAGCAGCACACGACTAGGGGGGGATAATGAGCAGTTCTTC
TRBJ2-1 NA TRBV6-2/TRBV6-3 few CASSYGGLSDEQFF TGTGCCAGCAGTTACGGGGGACTTTCGGATGAGCAGTTCTTC
TRBJ2-7 NA TRBV3-1 NA CASSQDGRNEQYF TGTGCCAGCAGCCAAGATGGCAGGAACGAGCAGTACTTC